The 24 T cell receptor beta chains presented below share a single source sample, sequenced in a study of T-cell memory formation after mild COVID-19. TCRdb re-derived calls from the 5' RACE reads in MiXCR, one entry per CDR3 protein. The sample consists of about 360,000 distinct CDR3 sequences, roughly an eighth of them appearing once. The sample was PBMCs or a T cell subset sorted from them (not recorded which). All receptors derive from a young man who had mild COVID-19 (a few samples of this study predate the infection). Cell type and time point are not known.

The rearrangement links TRBV25-1 to TRBJ2-5, with D uncertain. Germline CDR1 is MGHDK and CDR2 is SYGVNS. The CDR3 length is 18 residues. V lost 9 bases to trimming and J lost 2 bases, with 28 bases between them. The CDR3 coding sequence is TGTGCCAGGAGACCCGGGCAAGGCGAGGCCCCGATACAAGAGACCCAGTACTTC. Its translation is CARRPGQGEAPIQETQYF.

This clonotype was observed a few times. This chain joins TRBV7-2 and TRBJ2-7; tentative D call: TRBD2 (6 bases). Germline V lookup: CDR1 SGHTA, CDR2 FQGNSA. The V and J ends lost 5 bases and 6 bases respectively, with 17 bases between them. This CDR3 region has 14 residues. The CDR3 loop reads CASSPRSGVGEQYV. In nucleotides, the CDR3 is TGTGCCAGCAGCCCCCGGTCGGGGGTCGGCGAGCAGTACGTC.

The chain combines TRBV28 with TRBJ2-6, with TRBD1 matching 7 bases. Germline-derived CDR1 and CDR2 are MDHEN and SYDVKM. V trimming: 2 bases; J trimming: 4 bases; junction bases outside the gene matches: 2. The CDR3 is made up of 15 amino acids. For the CDR3, the DNA is TGTGCCAGCAGTTTAAGGGGGCTCGGGGCCAACGTCCTGACTTTC. Encoded protein: CASSLRGLGANVLTF.

The rearrangement links TRBV7-8 to TRBJ2-5; 8 bases fit TRBD1. The CDR3 consists of 15 residues. With 5 bases clipped from V and 2 bases from J, the junction kept 7 bases outside the gene matches. The V gene's germline CDR1 is SGHVS and CDR2 FQNEAQ. CDR3 region: CASSRWTGLQETQYF. The CDR3 DNA is TGTGCCAGCAGCCGCTGGACAGGGCTTCAAGAGACCCAGTACTTC.

This rearrangement joins TRBV7-2 to TRBJ1-2, with D possibly being TRBD1 (6 bases). Per the germline V gene, CDR1 is SGHTA and CDR2 is FQGNSA. V was cut by 1 base and J by 5 bases, with 14 bases left in between. The CDR3 extends over 15 amino acids. CDR3 DNA: TGTGCCAGCAGCTTAGGCGGGACACAAGATTATGGCTACACCTTC. As protein: CASSLGGTQDYGYTF.

This clonotype was detected a few times. This sequence joins TRBV5-1 and TRBJ2-1, with 13 bases aligning to TRBD2. The trim removed 0 bases at V and 9 bases at J, leaving 6 bases unmatched. Per germline, CDR1 SGHRS and CDR2 YFSETQ. This CDR3 contains 16 residues. Here the CDR3 reads CASSLALAGGTGEQFF. The CDR3 DNA sequence: TGCGCCAGCAGCTTGGCACTAGCGGGGGGGACTGGTGAGCAGTTCTTC.

V gene TRBV3-1 combines with J gene TRBJ2-7, with 8 bases identical to TRBD1. Germline loops: CDR1 LGHDT, CDR2 YNNKEL (reference sequence). The CDR3 contains 16 residues. Losses at the gene ends were 1 base for V and 1 base for J; bases not matched to a gene: 6. In DNA, the CDR3 is TGTGCCAGCAGCCAAGTGGGCGGGACAGGATCCTACGAGCAGTACTTC. This encodes CASSQVGGTGSYEQYF.

This chain joins TRBV9 and TRBJ2-5; 11 bases are a match to TRBD2. Per germline, CDR1 SGDLS and CDR2 YYNGEE. The V and J ends lost 3 bases and 4 bases, in that order; junction bases with no gene match: 2. This CDR3 contains 14 residues. As DNA, the CDR3 is TGTGCCAGCAGCGCTAGCGGGGGGCCAGAGACCCAGTACTTC. As protein: CASSASGGPETQYF.

The chain has TRBV25-1 and TRBJ2-2; D is undetermined. CDR1 is MGHDK and CDR2 is SYGVNS in the germline V gene. V lost 5 bases, J lost 6 bases, and 7 bases lay in between. This CDR3 has 12 amino acids. The CDR3 spells CASSRVAGELFF. CDR3 bases: TGTGCCAGCAGTCGCGTCGCCGGGGAGCTGTTTTTT.

The rearrangement uses TRBV3-1 and TRBJ2-5; D call uncertain. The V end lost 0 bases, the J end lost 2 bases, and 10 bases lay between the germline ends. CDR1 LGHDT and CDR2 YNNKEL come from the germline V gene (reference sequence). The length of the CDR3 is 15 residues. The CDR3 protein is CASSQDSGSQETQYF. The CDR3 nucleotides are TGTGCCAGCAGCCAAGATTCCGGATCACAAGAGACCCAGTACTTC.

This clonotype was recorded at least ten times. This chain connects TRBV12-3 or TRBV12-4 to TRBJ2-1, with 9 bases identical to TRBD2. The CDR3 totals 15 residues. V shed 1 base and J 9 bases; nucleotides not matched to a gene: 7. The CDR3 is CASSLELAGVLEQFF. The DNA of the CDR3 is TGTGCCAGCAGTTTAGAACTAGCGGGCGTCCTTGAGCAGTTCTTC.

This chain connects TRBV20-1 to TRBJ2-5, with a weak D call TRBD2 (6 bases). The CDR3 spans 17 residues. The germline V gene has CDR1 DFQATT and CDR2 SNEGSKA (reference sequence). Trimming removed 6 bases at V and 5 bases at J, with 28 bases between. Here the CDR3 reads CSAARAPPGGIQETQYF. The CDR3 region has the DNA TGCAGTGCCGCTAGGGCCCCGCCAGGAGGGATTCAGGAGACCCAGTACTTC.

This clonotype has just a few counts. J is TRBJ1-3 and V is TRBV23-1; weak D call: TRBD1 (5 bases). TRBV23-1 is an ORF for which the function is uncertain. V was pared by 3 bases and J by 2 bases, with 20 bases between. The length of the CDR3 is 18 residues. CDR3 nucleotide sequence: TGCGCCAGCAGTCAGGGGGGAACCGTACCCATCACTGGAAACACCATATATTTT. The encoded protein is CASSQGGTVPITGNTIYF.

In its sample, this clonotype was seen many times. The CDR3 is CASSPRGRRAFF. The CDR3 DNA follows: TGTGCCAGCAGCCCCCGGGGCAGGAGGGCTTTCTTT. V usage is TRBV3-1 and J usage is TRBJ1-1; possibly TRBD1 for D (5 bases). Trimming cost V 4 bases and J 11 bases, with 14 bases left between them. There are 12 residues in the CDR3. Germline-derived CDR1 and CDR2 are LGHDT and YNNKEL (reference sequence).

This clonotype appeared a few times. This chain links TRBV9 with TRBJ1-6; TRBD1 matches 9 bases. V was pared by 4 bases and J by 9 bases, with 8 bases of the junction left unmatched. From germline, CDR1 is SGDLS and CDR2 YYNGEE. The CDR3 contains 15 residues. This CDR3 reads CASSLGTGMGSPLHF. CDR3 sequence (DNA): TGTGCCAGCAGCCTGGGGACAGGGATGGGTTCACCCCTCCACTTT.

This clonotype was seen a few times. V and J are TRBV20-1 and TRBJ2-3; the match to TRBD1 covers 8 bases. The CDR3 has 14 amino acids. Trimming took 6 bases from V and 0 from J; bases not matched to a gene: 5. The germline CDR1 and CDR2 sequences are DFQATT and SNEGSKA (reference sequence). The CDR3 sequence is CSATRTGSTDTQYF. DNA for the CDR3: TGCAGTGCGACCCGGACAGGGAGCACAGATACGCAGTATTTT.

The V call is TRBV7-8, the J call TRBJ1-5; 7 bases fit TRBD1. V trimming: 5 bases; J trimming: 1 base; junction bases outside the gene matches: 8. The CDR3 totals 16 residues. Germline-derived CDR1 and CDR2 are SGHVS and FQNEAQ. The CDR3 reads CASSLISGGSNQPQHF. As DNA, the CDR3 is TGTGCCAGCAGCCTTATCTCAGGGGGAAGCAATCAGCCCCAGCATTTT. Full variable domain (outside the CDR3, taken from reference TRBV7-8 and TRBJ1-5): GAGVSQSPRYKVAKRGQDVALRCDPISGHVSLFWYQQALGQGPEFLTYFQNEAQLDKSGLPSDRFFAERPEGSVSTLKIQRTQQEDSAVYLCASSLISGGSNQPQHFGDGTRLSIL.

The chain combines TRBV11-1 with TRBJ1-5; D is undetermined. The length of the CDR3 is 13 residues. V shed 5 bases and J shed 4 bases, with 9 bases lying between them. Germline CDR1 and CDR2: SGHAT and FQDESV (reference sequence). In DNA, the CDR3 is TGTGCCAGCAGCCCAACGAGAAATCAGCCCCAGCATTTT. It specifies CASSPTRNQPQHF.

This clonotype was seen a handful of times. The chain links TRBV4-1 to TRBJ2-7, with D unresolved. This CDR3 has 14 amino acids. Germline values: CDR1 MGHRA, CDR2 YSYEKL. V gave up 2 bases and J gave up 3 bases, with 11 bases separating them. The CDR3 region is CASSQSGRGYEQYF. CDR3 DNA sequence: TGCGCCAGCAGCCAATCCGGCCGAGGCTACGAGCAGTACTTC.

This clonotype was observed once. This chain connects TRBV7-2 to TRBJ2-7, with D unclear. Between the trimmed V and J ends, which lost 5 bases and 3 bases, there was a span of 11 bases. This CDR3 spans 13 amino acids. Germline V gene sequence: CDR1 SGHTA, CDR2 FQGNSA. The CDR3: CASSPDGFYEQYV. The CDR3 DNA reads TGTGCCAGCAGCCCTGACGGTTTCTACGAGCAGTACGTC.

J is TRBJ1-3 and V is TRBV10-3; D not resolved. Trimming removed 0 bases from V and 2 bases from J, with 8 bases in between. This CDR3 has 15 residues. CDR1 and CDR2 from the germline V gene are ENHRY and SYGVKD. CDR3 DNA: TGTGCCATCAGTGAGTCGGTAGGACCTGGAAACACCATATATTTT. As protein: CAISESVGPGNTIYF.

This clonotype occurred a few times. The chain combines TRBV20-1 with TRBJ2-3, with TRBD2 as a possible D gene (5 bases). V was pared by 3 bases and J by 5 bases, with 12 bases between. Germline V lookup: CDR1 DFQATT, CDR2 SNEGSKA (reference sequence). The CDR3 contains 13 residues. Here the CDR3 reads CSASTPEGDTQYF. CDR3 in DNA: TGCAGTGCTAGCACCCCTGAGGGAGATACGCAGTATTTT.

The chain employs TRBV2 and TRBJ1-1; TRBD1 might be the D (6 bases). Looked up from germline, CDR1 is SNHLY and CDR2 is FYNNEI. The CDR3 is made up of 14 amino acids. V was pared by 3 bases and J by 5 bases, with 13 bases between. The CDR3 protein is CASSDAGVGTEAFF. CDR3 DNA sequence: TGTGCCAGCAGTGATGCAGGGGTGGGTACTGAAGCTTTCTTT.

This clonotype has more than one count but fewer than ten. This rearrangement joins TRBV18 to TRBJ1-1; D not certain. The CDR3 consists of 14 residues. The V and J ends lost 3 bases and 3 bases respectively, with 11 bases between them. The V gene's germline CDR1 is KGHSH and CDR2 LQKENI. The CDR3 nucleotides read TGTGCCAGCTCACCCCGGGAGGGCCACACTGAAGCTTTCTTT. The encoded protein is CASSPREGHTEAFF.